The 22 T cell receptor beta chains in this list originate from one sample, sequenced in a study of blood T cell repertoires in COVID-19. Sequencing was performed with immunoSEQ multiplex PCR; in TCRdb, only in-frame clones are kept and a portion is missing. The sample consists of about 110,000 clones, 70% to 90% of them appearing once. The specimen was peripheral blood. The source of these receptors is a woman aged 45-65 years with acute or convalescent COVID-19.

The rearrangement uses TRBV14 and TRBJ2-2; the D gene is possibly TRBD2 (5 bases). V was pared by 3 bases and J by 6 bases, with 5 bases between. The CDR3 sequence is 12 residues long. Germline V lookup: CDR1 SGHDN, CDR2 FVKESK. DNA of the CDR3: TGTGCCAGCAGCCATAGCGCCGGGGAGCTGTTTTTT. Encoded protein: CASSHSAGELFF.

Points on this clone: Other DNA sequences in the same sample also yield this CDR3. CDR3 region: CASSPGLAGGEQFF. The CDR3 nucleotides are TGTGCCAGCAGCCCTGGGCTAGCGGGTGGAGAGCAGTTCTTC. V and J are TRBV7-2 and TRBJ2-1; 8 bases map to TRBD2. This CDR3 spans 14 amino acids. The germline gives CDR1 SGHTA, CDR2 FQGNSA. V was clipped by 5 bases and J by 10 bases; unmatched bases: 10.

The V call is TRBV20-1, the J call TRBJ2-3, with a weak D call TRBD1 (5 bases). This CDR3 is 16 amino acids long. Germline assignment: CDR1 DFQATT and CDR2 SNEGSKA (reference sequence). Trimming took 3 bases from V and 6 from J, leaving 22 bases between them. This CDR3 is CSASGGRGAIMDTQYF. CDR3 in DNA: TGCAGTGCTAGTGGTGGAAGGGGCGCTATTATGGATACGCAGTATTTT.

A word on this clone: Other nucleotide sequences from this sample produce the same CDR3. The rearrangement uses TRBV19 and TRBJ2-7; tentative D call: TRBD1 (5 bases). The V end lost 3 bases, the J end lost 2 bases, and 8 bases lay between the germline ends. Looked up from germline, CDR1 is LNHDA and CDR2 is SQIVND (reference sequence). The CDR3 runs to 13 residues. As DNA, the CDR3 is TGTGCCAGTAGTATTGCCAGGGCCTACGAGCAGTACTTC. It specifies CASSIARAYEQYF.

This chain connects TRBV15 to TRBJ1-4; TRBD1 matches 7 bases. Trimming cost V 3 bases and J 6 bases; bases outside gene matches: 13. In germline, CDR1 is LNHNV, CDR2 YYDKDF (reference sequence). CDR3 length: 17 residues. In nucleotides, the CDR3 is TGTGCCACCAGCAGCAACAGACAGGGCGGGGCGGATGAAAAACTGTTTTTT. Its translation: CATSSNRQGGADEKLFF.

This clone showed up just once. The V gene is TRBV2, the J gene TRBJ2-1; tentatively, D is TRBD2 (5 bases). V was trimmed by 1 base and J by 10 bases, leaving 20 bases between them. The germline gives CDR1 SNHLY, CDR2 FYNNEI. This CDR3 has 16 amino acids. For the CDR3, the DNA is TGTGCCAGCAGTGAAGTTGAACTACGCGCTTGGAGGGAGCAGTTCTTC. Translation gives CASSEVELRAWREQFF.

The chain has TRBV10-3 and TRBJ1-6; unclear D gene. Germline CDR1 ENHRY, CDR2 SYGVKD. V was clipped by 0 bases and J by 7 bases, with 10 bases between them. This CDR3 comprises 15 residues. CDR3 region: CAISESARSNSPLHF. CDR3 DNA sequence: TGTGCCATCAGTGAGTCAGCCCGTAGCAATTCACCCCTCCACTTT.

The genes are TRBV7-2 and TRBJ1-1; the D is unclear. The ends were cut back, 1 base at V and 0 bases at J, with 6 bases in the middle. The germline CDR1 and CDR2 sequences are SGHTA and FQGNSA. The CDR3 totals 14 residues. The DNA for the CDR3 is TGTGCCAGCAGCTTAGGCCCGGTGAACACTGAAGCTTTCTTT. It translates to CASSLGPVNTEAFF.

The chain links TRBV18 to TRBJ1-3; D perhaps matches TRBD1 (5 bases). Trimming pared 6 bases from V and 0 bases from J, leaving 12 bases between. Germline V gene lookup returns CDR1 KGHSH and CDR2 LQKENI. CDR3 length equals 15 residues. The CDR3 is CASSGQPSSGNTIYF. CDR3 sequence (DNA): TGTGCCAGCTCGGGGCAGCCAAGCTCTGGAAACACCATATATTTT.

The sample holds one count of this clone. The V and J genes are TRBV2 and TRBJ2-1; TRBD2 matches at 9 bases. The CDR3 is made up of 16 amino acids. V shed 1 base, J shed 3 bases, and the junction held 4 bases outside the gene matches. Germline V gene lookup returns CDR1 SNHLY and CDR2 FYNNEI. Here the CDR3 reads CASSEVRLAVYNEQFF. CDR3 in DNA: TGTGCCAGCAGTGAAGTCCGACTAGCGGTCTACAATGAGCAGTTCTTC.

This clone showed up just a few times. The chain is built from TRBV20-1 and TRBJ1-2; TRBD1 agrees at 8 bases. The CDR3 totals 16 residues. With V trimmed by 3 bases and J by 6 bases, 15 bases remained unmatched. The germline CDR1 and CDR2 sequences are DFQATT and SNEGSKA (reference sequence). Written as DNA, the CDR3 is TGCAGTGCTAGTACCAACGGGGGGCAGGGGGCTAATGGCTACACCTTC. Protein product: CSASTNGGQGANGYTF.

The rearrangement links TRBV11-3 to TRBJ2-7, with 10 positions matching TRBD1. Germline V gives CDR1 SGHNT, CDR2 YENEEA. The CDR3 contains 14 residues. V gave up 5 bases and J gave up 3 bases; unmatched junction bases: 4. The CDR3 here is CASSAGQGSYEQYF. The CDR3 DNA reads TGTGCCAGCAGCGCGGGACAGGGGAGCTACGAGCAGTACTTC.

The chain is built from TRBV19 and TRBJ1-5; possibly TRBD1 for D (6 bases). The CDR3 sequence is 15 residues long. Germline CDR1 LNHDA, CDR2 SQIVND (reference sequence). Between the trimmed V and J ends, which lost 4 bases and 6 bases, there was a span of 16 bases. The CDR3 spells CASSTTAGAGQPQHF. Written as DNA, the CDR3 is TGTGCCAGTAGTACTACAGCAGGGGCGGGTCAGCCCCAGCATTTT.

V is TRBV30 and J is TRBJ2-5, with TRBD2 matching 9 bases. The germline V gene has CDR1 GTSNPN and CDR2 SVGIG (reference sequence). With V trimmed by 2 bases and J by 2 bases, 3 bases remained unmatched. The CDR3 is 14 residues long. CDR3 protein: CAWSIAGAQETQYF. CDR3 sequence (DNA): TGTGCCTGGAGTATAGCGGGAGCTCAAGAGACCCAGTACTTC.

This clone was seen a single time. J is TRBJ2-3 and V is TRBV10-2; 7 bases line up with TRBD2. CDR3 length: 13 amino acids. Germline lookup yields CDR1 WSHSY and CDR2 SAAADI. With 8 bases clipped from V and 0 bases from J, the junction kept 2 bases outside the gene matches. This chain's CDR3 is CASRGVSTDTQYF. CDR3 coding DNA: TGCGCCAGCCGGGGGGTTAGCACAGATACGCAGTATTTT.

The chain carries TRBV5-5 and TRBJ2-4, with 7 bases that match TRBD1. The CDR3 covers 16 residues. CDR1 SGHKS and CDR2 YYEKEE come from the germline V gene (reference sequence). V was clipped by 0 bases and J by 9 bases; unmatched bases: 12. The CDR3 DNA reads as TGTGCCAGCAGCTTGGCCGGCGGCAGGGGGTCGGGCATTCAGTACTTC. It yields the protein CASSLAGGRGSGIQYF.

The chain joins TRBV5-6 to TRBJ2-7; D is perhaps TRBD1 (5 bases). CDR1 and CDR2 (germline): SGHDT, YYEEEE. The CDR3 sequence is 14 residues long. Trimming removed 3 bases from V and 3 bases from J, with 13 bases in between. Here the CDR3 reads CASSWVGRNYEQYF. The CDR3 DNA follows: TGTGCCAGCAGCTGGGTGGGGCGGAACTACGAGCAGTACTTC.

Written as DNA, the CDR3 is TGTGCCAGCAGTTCCCAATCGGGTGGGGAGACCCAGTACTTC. Amino acid sequence: CASSSQSGGETQYF. The rearrangement links TRBV28 to TRBJ2-5; D is undetermined. This CDR3 has 14 amino acids. V was shortened by 4 bases and J by 5 bases, with 14 bases between the two germline ends. Germline CDR1 and CDR2: MDHEN and SYDVKM.

The chain combines TRBV10-2 with TRBJ2-3, with 7 bases identical to TRBD2. V lost 4 bases to trimming and J lost 0 bases; unmatched junction nucleotides: 4. Germline CDR1 is WSHSY and CDR2 is SAAADI. This CDR3 region has 15 residues. The DNA for the CDR3 is TGCGCCAGCAGTGGAAGCGGGACGAGCACAGATACGCAGTATTTT. Translated: CASSGSGTSTDTQYF.

The rearrangement joins TRBV5-4 to TRBJ2-3; TRBD2 might be the D (5 bases). The CDR3 has 16 amino acids. Germline assignment: CDR1 SGHNT and CDR2 YYREEE (reference sequence). Trimming shortened V by 0 bases and J by 0 bases, and 11 bases separated the two germline ends. The CDR3 DNA is TGTGCCAGCAGCTTGGCCAGAGCGGCTAGCACAGATACGCAGTATTTT. It encodes CASSLARAASTDTQYF.

This clone was detected only once. V and J are TRBV9 and TRBJ1-6; 7 bases agree with TRBD1. This CDR3 comprises 15 residues. The junction had 6 bases not matched to a gene; V was cut back by 4 bases and J by 5 bases. Germline CDR1 and CDR2: SGDLS and YYNGEE. CDR3 in amino acids: CASSPQGIDNSPLHF. CDR3 DNA: TGTGCCAGCAGCCCACAGGGGATCGATAATTCACCCCTCCACTTT.

V gene TRBV7-9 combines with J gene TRBJ2-7; D gene unclear. Trimming shortened V by 5 bases and J by 1 base, and 6 bases separated the two germline ends. Germline CDR1 SEHNR, CDR2 FQNEAQ (reference sequence). This CDR3 is 12 amino acids long. CDR3 loop: CASSPESYEQYF. CDR3 nucleotide sequence: TGTGCCAGCAGCCCCGAGTCCTACGAGCAGTACTTC. The full variable domain, completed using reference TRBV7-9 and TRBJ2-7, is DTGVSQNPRHKITKRGQNVTFRCDPISEHNRLYWYRQTLGQGPEFLTYFQNEAQLEKSRLLSDRFSAERPKGSFSTLEIQRTEQGDSAMYLCASSPESYEQYFGPGTRLTVT.